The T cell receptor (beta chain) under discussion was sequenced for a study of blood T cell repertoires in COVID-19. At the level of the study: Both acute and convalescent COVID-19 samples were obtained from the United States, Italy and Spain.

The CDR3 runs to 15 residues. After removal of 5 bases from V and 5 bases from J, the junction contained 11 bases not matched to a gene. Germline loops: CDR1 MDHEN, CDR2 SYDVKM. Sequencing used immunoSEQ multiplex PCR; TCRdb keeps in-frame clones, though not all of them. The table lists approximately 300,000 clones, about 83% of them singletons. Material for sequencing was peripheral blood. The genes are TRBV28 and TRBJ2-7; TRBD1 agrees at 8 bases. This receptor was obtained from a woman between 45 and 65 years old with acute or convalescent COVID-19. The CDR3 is CASSAPQGAVDEQYF. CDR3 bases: TGTGCCAGCAGTGCCCCCCAGGGGGCAGTGGACGAGCAGTACTTC.